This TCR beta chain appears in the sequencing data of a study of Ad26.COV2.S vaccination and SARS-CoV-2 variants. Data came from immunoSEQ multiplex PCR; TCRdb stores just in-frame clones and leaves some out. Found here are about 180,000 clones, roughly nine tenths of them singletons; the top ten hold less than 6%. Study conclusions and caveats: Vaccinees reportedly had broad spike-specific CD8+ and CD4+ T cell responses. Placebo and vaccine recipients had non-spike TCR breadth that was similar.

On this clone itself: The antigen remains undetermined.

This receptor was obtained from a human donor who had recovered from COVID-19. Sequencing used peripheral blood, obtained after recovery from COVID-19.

CDR3 bases: TGTGCCAGCAGCCACTCCTACGAGCAGTACTTC. Translated, it gives CASSHSYEQYF. The chain is built from TRBV7-9 and TRBJ2-7, with D unclear. Per the germline V gene, CDR1 is SEHNR and CDR2 is FQNEAQ (reference sequence). The CDR3 is 11 amino acids. The V and J ends lost 5 bases and 0 bases respectively, with 2 bases between them. Drawing the rest from reference TRBV7-9 and TRBJ2-7, the complete variable domain is DTGVSQNPRHKITKRGQNVTFRCDPISEHNRLYWYRQTLGQGPEFLTYFQNEAQLEKSRLLSDRFSAERPKGSFSTLEIQRTEQGDSAMYLCASSHSYEQYFGPGTRLTVT.